The 7 T cell receptor beta chains below all came from one sample that was sequenced in a study of T cells expressing NK-cell markers. After re-calling the 5' RACE reads, TCRdb lists one entry per CDR3 protein, DNA absent. The sample's table shows about 150,000 distinct CDR3 sequences. Sequences were obtained from blood T cells: a sorted CD56 or NKG2C T cell subset, CD4+ or CD8+ T cells, or bulk PBMC T cells (not recorded which). The origin of the receptors is a woman aged 45-65 years in good health.

The chain links TRBV4-1 to TRBJ1-2; TCRdb outputs TRBD1, but without DNA this stays unchecked. The CDR3 runs to 16 residues. Germline CDR1 and CDR2: MGHRA and YSYEKL. The CDR3 loop is CASSQDPSGADYGYTF.

The chain combines TRBV9 with TRBJ2-1; TCRdb selects TRBD2, and the lack of DNA leaves this call unchecked. This CDR3 has 15 amino acids. The germline CDR1 and CDR2 sequences are SGDLS and YYNGEE. The CDR3 reads CASSATSGAYNEQFF.

CDR3 loop: CAARPLEREGYEQYF. The chain recombines TRBV10-2 with TRBJ2-7; TCRdb selects TRBD2, and the lack of DNA leaves this call unchecked. CDR1 and CDR2 (germline): WSHSY, SAAADI. The CDR3 totals 15 residues.

This chain connects TRBV5-1 to TRBJ1-1. From germline, CDR1 is SGHRS and CDR2 YFSETQ. The CDR3 runs 15 residues. The CDR3 reads CASSPELAMNTEAFF.

This chain uses TRBV14 with TRBJ2-7. Germline assignment: CDR1 SGHDN and CDR2 FVKESK. This CDR3 contains 13 residues. The CDR3 loop is CASSQAYEDEQYF.

V usage is TRBV14 and J usage is TRBJ1-6. Per the germline V gene, CDR1 is SGHDN and CDR2 is FVKESK. The CDR3 loop spans 15 amino acids. CDR3 sequence reads: CASSPSSSYNSPLHF.

The J gene is TRBJ2-1, the V gene TRBV19. The CDR3 has 15 amino acids. CDR1 and CDR2 from the germline V gene are LNHDA and SQIVND (reference sequence). CDR3 sequence reads: CASSTLASWINEQFF.